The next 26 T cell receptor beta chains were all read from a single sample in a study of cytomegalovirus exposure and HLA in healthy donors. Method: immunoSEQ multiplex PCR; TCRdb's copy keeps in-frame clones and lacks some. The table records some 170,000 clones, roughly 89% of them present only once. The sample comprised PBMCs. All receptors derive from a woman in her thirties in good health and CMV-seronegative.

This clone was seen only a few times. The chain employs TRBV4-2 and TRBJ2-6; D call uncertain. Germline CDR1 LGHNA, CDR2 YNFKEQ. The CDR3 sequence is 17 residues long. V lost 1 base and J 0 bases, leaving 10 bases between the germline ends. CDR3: CASSQGGSSSGANVLTF. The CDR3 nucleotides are TGTGCCAGCAGCCAAGGAGGCAGTAGCTCTGGGGCCAACGTCCTGACTTTC.

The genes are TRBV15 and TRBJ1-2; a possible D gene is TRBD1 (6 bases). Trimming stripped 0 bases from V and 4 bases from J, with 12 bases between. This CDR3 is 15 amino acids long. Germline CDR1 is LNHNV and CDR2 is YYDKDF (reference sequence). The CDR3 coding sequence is TGTGCCACCAGCAGAGATAGGGGGAACTTCTATGGCTACACCTTC. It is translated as CATSRDRGNFYGYTF.

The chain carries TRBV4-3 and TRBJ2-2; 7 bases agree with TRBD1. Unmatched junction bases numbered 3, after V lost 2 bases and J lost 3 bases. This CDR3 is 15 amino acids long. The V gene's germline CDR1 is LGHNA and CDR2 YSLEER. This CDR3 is CASSQYDRDTGELFF. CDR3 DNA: TGCGCCAGCAGCCAATACGACAGGGACACCGGGGAGCTGTTTTTT.

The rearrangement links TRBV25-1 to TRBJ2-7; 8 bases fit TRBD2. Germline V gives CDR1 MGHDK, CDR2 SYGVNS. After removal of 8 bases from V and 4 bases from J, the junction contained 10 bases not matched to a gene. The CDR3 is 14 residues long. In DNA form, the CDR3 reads TGTGCCAGCCGATCGGGACTAGACGTTTACGAGCAGTACTTC. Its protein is CASRSGLDVYEQYF.

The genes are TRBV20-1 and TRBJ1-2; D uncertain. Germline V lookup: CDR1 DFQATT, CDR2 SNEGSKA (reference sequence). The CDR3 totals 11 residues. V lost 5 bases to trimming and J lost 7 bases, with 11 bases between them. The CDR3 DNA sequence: TGCAGTGCTTTGGGCGGGCCTGGCTACACCTTC. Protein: CSALGGPGYTF.

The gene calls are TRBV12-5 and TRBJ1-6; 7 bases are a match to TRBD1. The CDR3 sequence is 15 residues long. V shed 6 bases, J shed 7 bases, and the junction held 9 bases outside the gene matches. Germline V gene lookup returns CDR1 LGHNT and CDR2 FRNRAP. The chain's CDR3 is CASGGQDRNNSPLHF. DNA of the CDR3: TGTGCTAGTGGCGGACAGGACAGGAACAATTCACCCCTCCACTTT.

The CDR3 nucleotides read TGTGCCAGCAGCTTGGGGGACTCCTTCTACGAGCAGTACTTC. Amino acid sequence: CASSLGDSFYEQYF. This chain uses TRBV7-9 with TRBJ2-7, with D tentatively TRBD2 (6 bases). The germline V and J ends were trimmed by 3 bases and 3 bases, with 12 bases remaining between them. Looked up from germline, CDR1 is SEHNR and CDR2 is FQNEAQ (reference sequence). The CDR3 is 14 residues long.

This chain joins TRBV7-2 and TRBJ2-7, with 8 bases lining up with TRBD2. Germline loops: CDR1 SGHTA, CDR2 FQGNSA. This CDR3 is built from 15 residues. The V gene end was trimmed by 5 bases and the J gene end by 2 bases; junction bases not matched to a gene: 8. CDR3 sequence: CASSRDFGGAYEQYF. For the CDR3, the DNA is TGTGCCAGCAGCCGAGACTTCGGGGGGGCCTACGAGCAGTACTTC.

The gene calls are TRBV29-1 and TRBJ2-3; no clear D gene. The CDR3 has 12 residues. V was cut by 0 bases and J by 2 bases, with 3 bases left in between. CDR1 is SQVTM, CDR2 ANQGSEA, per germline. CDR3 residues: CSVEDNTDTQYF. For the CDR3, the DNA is TGCAGCGTTGAAGACAACACAGATACGCAGTATTTT.

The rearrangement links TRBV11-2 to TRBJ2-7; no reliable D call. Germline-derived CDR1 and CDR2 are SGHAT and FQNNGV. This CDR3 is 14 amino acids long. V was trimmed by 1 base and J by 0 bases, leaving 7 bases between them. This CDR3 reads CASSLGQISYEQYF. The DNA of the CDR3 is TGTGCCAGCAGCTTAGGTCAGATCTCCTACGAGCAGTACTTC. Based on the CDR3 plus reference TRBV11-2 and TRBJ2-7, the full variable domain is EAGVAQSPRYKIIEKRQSVAFWCNPISGHATLYWYQQILGQGPKLLIQFQNNGVVDDSQLPKDRFSAERLKGVDSTLKIQPAKLEDSAVYLCASSLGQISYEQYFGPGTRLTVT.

The DNA for the CDR3 is TGTGCCAGCAGCCACCCGGTAGCGGCAGACATTCAGTACTTC. Encoded protein: CASSHPVAADIQYF. The rearrangement uses TRBV9 and TRBJ2-4, with D possibly TRBD2 on 6 matching bases. Germline CDR1 reads SGDLS; CDR2 reads YYNGEE. Trimming pared 4 bases from V and 8 bases from J, leaving 16 bases between. The CDR3 loop spans 14 amino acids.

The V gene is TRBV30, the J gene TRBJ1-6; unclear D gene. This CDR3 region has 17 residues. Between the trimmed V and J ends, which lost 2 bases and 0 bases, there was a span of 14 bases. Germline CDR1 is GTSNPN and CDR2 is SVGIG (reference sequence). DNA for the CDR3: TGTGCCTGGAGTTGGCCGGGTTTAAGCTCCTATAATTCACCCCTCCACTTT. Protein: CAWSWPGLSSYNSPLHF.

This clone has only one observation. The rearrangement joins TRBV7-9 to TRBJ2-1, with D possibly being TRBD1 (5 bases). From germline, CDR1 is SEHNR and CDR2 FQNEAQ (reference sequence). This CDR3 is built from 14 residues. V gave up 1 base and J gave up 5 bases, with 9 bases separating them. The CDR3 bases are TGTGCCAGCAGCTTAGTTCTGGGGCACAATGAGCAGTTCTTC. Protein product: CASSLVLGHNEQFF.

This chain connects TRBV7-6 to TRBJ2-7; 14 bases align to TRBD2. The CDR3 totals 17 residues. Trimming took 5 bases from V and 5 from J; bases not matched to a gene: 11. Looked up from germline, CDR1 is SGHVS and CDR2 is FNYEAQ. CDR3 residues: CASSLRLAGGPQNEQYF. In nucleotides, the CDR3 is TGTGCCAGCAGCCTGCGACTAGCGGGGGGGCCCCAAAACGAGCAGTACTTC.

CDR3 amino acids: CASSQASGNYGYTF. CDR3 bases: TGCGCCAGCAGCCAAGCATCCGGGAACTATGGCTACACCTTC. This rearrangement joins TRBV4-3 to TRBJ1-2; D gene unclear. Germline V CDR1 and CDR2: LGHNA, YSLEER. V lost 1 base and J lost 2, with 8 bases in between. This CDR3 is built from 14 residues.

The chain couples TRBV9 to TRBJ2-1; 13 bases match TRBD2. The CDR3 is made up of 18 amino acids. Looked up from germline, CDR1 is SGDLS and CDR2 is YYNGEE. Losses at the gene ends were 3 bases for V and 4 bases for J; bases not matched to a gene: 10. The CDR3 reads CASSASRGGLAGYNEQFF. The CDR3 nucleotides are TGTGCCAGCAGCGCCAGTAGGGGGGGACTAGCGGGGTACAATGAGCAGTTCTTC.

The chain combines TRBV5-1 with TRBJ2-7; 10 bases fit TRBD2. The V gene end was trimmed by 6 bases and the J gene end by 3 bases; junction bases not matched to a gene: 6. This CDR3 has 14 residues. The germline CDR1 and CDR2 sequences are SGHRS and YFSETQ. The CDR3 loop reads CASMLLAGDYEQYF. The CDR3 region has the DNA TGCGCCAGCATGTTGCTAGCGGGGGACTACGAGCAGTACTTC.

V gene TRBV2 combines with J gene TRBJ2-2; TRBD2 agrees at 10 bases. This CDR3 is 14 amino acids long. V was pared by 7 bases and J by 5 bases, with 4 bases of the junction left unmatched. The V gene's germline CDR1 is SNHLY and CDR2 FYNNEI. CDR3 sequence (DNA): TGTGCCAGCATTAGCGGGGGGATAACCGGGGAGCTGTTTTTT. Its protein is CASISGGITGELFF.

The CDR3 protein is CASRLGTGGADTQYF. CDR3 coding DNA: TGTGCCAGCAGGCTCGGGACAGGGGGCGCAGATACGCAGTATTTT. The chain carries TRBV6-5 and TRBJ2-3; 12 nucleotides match TRBD1. The CDR3 is 15 residues long. Germline CDR1 and CDR2: MNHEY and SVGAGI. Losses at the gene ends were 6 bases for V and 4 bases for J; bases not matched to a gene: 5.

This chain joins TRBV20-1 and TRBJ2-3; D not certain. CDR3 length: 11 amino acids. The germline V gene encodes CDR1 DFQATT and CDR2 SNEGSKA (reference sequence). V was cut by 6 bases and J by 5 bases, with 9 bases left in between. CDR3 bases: TGCAGTGCCCACTTGTTAGATACGCAGTATTTT. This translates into CSAHLLDTQYF.

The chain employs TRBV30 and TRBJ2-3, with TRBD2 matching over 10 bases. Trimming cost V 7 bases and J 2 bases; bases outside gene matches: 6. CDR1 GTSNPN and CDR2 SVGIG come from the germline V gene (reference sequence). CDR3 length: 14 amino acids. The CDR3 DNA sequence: TGTGCCTTGATACTAGCGGGGTACACAGATACGCAGTATTTT. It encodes CALILAGYTDTQYF.

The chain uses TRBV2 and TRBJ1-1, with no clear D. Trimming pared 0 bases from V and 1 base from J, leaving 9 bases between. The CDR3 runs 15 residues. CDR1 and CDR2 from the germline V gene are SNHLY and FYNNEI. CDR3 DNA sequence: TGTGCCAGCAGTGAAGCGTGGGCAGGGAACACTGAAGCTTTCTTT. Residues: CASSEAWAGNTEAFF.

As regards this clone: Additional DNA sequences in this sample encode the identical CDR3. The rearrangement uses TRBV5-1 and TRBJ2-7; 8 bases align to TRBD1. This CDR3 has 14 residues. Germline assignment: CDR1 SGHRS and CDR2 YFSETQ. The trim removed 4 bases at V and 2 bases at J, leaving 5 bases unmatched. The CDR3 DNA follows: TGCGCCAGCAGCGCCGGACAGGGCGCCTACGAGCAGTACTTC. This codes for CASSAGQGAYEQYF.

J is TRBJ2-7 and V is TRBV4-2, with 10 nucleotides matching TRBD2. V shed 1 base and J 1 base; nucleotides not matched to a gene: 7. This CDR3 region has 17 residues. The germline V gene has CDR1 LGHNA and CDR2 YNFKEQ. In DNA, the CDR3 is TGTGCCAGCAGCCAAGGGCTAGCGGGGGCCACGTCCTACGAGCAGTACTTC. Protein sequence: CASSQGLAGATSYEQYF.

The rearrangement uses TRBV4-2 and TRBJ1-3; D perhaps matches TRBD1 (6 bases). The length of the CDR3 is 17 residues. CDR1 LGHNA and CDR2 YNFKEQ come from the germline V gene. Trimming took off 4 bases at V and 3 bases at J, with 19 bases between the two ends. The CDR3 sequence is CASSPLVVGASGNTIYF. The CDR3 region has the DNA TGTGCCAGCAGCCCGTTGGTTGTGGGGGCAAGTGGAAACACCATATATTTT.

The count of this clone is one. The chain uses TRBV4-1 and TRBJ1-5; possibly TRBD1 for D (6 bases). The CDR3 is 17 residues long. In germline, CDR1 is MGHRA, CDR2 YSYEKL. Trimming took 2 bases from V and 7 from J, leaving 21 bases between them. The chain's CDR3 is CASSQSSGRGIDQPQHF. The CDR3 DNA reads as TGCGCCAGCAGCCAATCCTCGGGGAGGGGGATTGACCAGCCCCAGCATTTT.